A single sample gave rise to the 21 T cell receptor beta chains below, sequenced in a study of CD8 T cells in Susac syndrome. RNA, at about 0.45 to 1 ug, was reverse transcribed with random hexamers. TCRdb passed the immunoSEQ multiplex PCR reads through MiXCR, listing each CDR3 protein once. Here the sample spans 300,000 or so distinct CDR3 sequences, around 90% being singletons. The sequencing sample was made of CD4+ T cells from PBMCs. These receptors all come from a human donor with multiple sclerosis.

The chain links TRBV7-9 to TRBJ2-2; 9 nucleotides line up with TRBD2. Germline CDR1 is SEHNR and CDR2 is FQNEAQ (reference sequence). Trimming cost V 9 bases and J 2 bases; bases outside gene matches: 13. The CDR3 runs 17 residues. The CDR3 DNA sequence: TGTGCCAGGGGCCGAGGTAGCGGGGGCCTTAACACCGGGGAGCTGTTTTTT. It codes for CARGRGSGGLNTGELFF.

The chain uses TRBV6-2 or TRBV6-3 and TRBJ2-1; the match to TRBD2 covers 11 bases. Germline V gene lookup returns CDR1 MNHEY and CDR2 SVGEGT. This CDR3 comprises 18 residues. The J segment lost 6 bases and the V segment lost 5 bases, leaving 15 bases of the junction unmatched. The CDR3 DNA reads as TGTGCCAGCAGTCCCCTCGGGACTAGCGGCGTAGCCCCCAATGAGCAGTTCTTC. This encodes CASSPLGTSGVAPNEQFF.

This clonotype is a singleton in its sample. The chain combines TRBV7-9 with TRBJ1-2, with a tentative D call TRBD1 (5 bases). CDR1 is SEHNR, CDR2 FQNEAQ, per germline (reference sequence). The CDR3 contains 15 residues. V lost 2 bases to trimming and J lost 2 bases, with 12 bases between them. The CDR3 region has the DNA TGTGCCAGCAGCTTATGGACACAGACCAACTATGGCTACACCTTC. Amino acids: CASSLWTQTNYGYTF.

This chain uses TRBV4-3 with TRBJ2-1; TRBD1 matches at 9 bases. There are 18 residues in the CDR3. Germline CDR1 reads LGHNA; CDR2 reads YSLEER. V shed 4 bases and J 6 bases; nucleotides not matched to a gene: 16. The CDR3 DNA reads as TGCGCCAGCAGCCGCCTAGACCTTCGGGACAGGGAGGGCAATGAGCAGTTCTTC. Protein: CASSRLDLRDREGNEQFF.

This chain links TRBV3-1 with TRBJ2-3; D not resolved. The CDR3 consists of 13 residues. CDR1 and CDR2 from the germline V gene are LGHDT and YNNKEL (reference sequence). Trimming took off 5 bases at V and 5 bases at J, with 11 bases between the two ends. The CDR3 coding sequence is TGTGCCAGCAGCTTCAGTAATCGAGATACGCAGTATTTT. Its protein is CASSFSNRDTQYF.

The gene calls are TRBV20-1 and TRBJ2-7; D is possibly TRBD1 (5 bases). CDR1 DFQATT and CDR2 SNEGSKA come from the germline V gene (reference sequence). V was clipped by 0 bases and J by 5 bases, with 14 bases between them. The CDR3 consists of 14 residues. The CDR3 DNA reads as TGCAGTGCTAGAGATACGGGCAGGGTCCACGAGCAGTACTTC. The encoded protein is CSARDTGRVHEQYF.

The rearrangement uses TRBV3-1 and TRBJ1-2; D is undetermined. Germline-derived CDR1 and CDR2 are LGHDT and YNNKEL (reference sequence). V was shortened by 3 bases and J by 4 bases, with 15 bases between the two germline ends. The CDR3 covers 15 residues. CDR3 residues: CASSQSVSASYGYTF. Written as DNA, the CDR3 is TGTGCCAGCAGCCAGTCCGTCTCTGCGTCCTATGGCTACACCTTC.

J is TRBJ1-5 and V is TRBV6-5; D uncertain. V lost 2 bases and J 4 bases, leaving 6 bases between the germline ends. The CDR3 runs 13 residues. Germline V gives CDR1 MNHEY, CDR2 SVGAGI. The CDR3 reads CASSYAGNQPQHF. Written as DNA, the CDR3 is TGTGCCAGCAGTTACGCGGGGAATCAGCCCCAGCATTTT.

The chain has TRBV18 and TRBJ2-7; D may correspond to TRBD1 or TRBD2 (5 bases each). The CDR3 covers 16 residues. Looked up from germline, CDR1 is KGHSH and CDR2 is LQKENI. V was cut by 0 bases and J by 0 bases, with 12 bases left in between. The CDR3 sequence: CASSPPRTRGSYEQYF. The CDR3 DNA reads TGTGCCAGCTCACCACCTCGGACGAGGGGCTCCTACGAGCAGTACTTC.

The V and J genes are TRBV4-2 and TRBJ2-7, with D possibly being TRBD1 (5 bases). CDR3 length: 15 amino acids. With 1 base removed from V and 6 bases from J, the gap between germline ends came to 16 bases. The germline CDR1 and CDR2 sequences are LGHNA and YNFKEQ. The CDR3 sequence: CASSQVTGLRREQYF. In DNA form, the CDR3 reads TGTGCCAGCAGCCAAGTAACAGGCCTAAGGCGCGAGCAGTACTTC.

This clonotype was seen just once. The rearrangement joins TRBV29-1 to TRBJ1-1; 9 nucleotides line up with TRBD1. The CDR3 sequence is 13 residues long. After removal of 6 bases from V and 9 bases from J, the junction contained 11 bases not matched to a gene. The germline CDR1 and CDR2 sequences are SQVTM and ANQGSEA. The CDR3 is CSVVVGQGYKAFF. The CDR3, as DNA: TGCAGCGTGGTGGTAGGACAGGGGTACAAAGCTTTCTTT. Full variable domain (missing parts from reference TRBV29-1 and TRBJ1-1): SAVISQKPSRDICQRGTSLTIQCQVDSQVTMMFWYRQQPGQSLTLIATANQGSEATYESGFVIDKFPISRPNLTFSTLTVSNMSPEDSSIYLCSVVVGQGYKAFFGQGTRLTVV.

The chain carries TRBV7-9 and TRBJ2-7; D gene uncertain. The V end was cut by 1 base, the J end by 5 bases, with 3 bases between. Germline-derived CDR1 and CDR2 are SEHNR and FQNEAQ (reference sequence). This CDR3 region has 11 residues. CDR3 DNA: TGTGCCAGCAGCTTAGAGAACGAGCAGTACTTC. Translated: CASSLENEQYF.

CDR3 region: CASSPATSGLETQYF. CDR3 in DNA: TGTGCCAGCAGCCCAGCCACTAGCGGGTTGGAGACCCAGTACTTC. The chain recombines TRBV3-1 with TRBJ2-5; 9 bases align to TRBD2. Germline trimming cut 4 bases from V and 5 bases from J; bases unmatched to any gene: 8. Germline loops: CDR1 LGHDT, CDR2 YNNKEL (reference sequence). The CDR3 covers 15 residues.

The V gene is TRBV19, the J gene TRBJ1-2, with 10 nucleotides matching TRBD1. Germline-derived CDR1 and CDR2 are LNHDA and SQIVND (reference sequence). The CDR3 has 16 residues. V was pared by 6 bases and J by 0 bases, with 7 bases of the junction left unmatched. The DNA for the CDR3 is TGTGCCAGTAGCCTGCCCGGGACAGGGGCTAACTATGGCTACACCTTC. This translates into CASSLPGTGANYGYTF.

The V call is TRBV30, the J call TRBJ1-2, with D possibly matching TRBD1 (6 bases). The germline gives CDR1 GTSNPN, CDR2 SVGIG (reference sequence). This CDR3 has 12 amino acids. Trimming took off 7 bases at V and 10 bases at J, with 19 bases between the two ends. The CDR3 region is CAFKQGQESYTF. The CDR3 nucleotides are TGTGCCTTTAAACAGGGTCAGGAGTCCTACACCTTC.

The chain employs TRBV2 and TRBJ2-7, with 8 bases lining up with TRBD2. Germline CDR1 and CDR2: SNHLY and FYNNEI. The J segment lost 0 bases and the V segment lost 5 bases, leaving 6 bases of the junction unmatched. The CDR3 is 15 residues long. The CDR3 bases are TGTGCCAGCAGTCGATCGACTAGCGTCTCCTACGAGCAGTACTTC. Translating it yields CASSRSTSVSYEQYF.

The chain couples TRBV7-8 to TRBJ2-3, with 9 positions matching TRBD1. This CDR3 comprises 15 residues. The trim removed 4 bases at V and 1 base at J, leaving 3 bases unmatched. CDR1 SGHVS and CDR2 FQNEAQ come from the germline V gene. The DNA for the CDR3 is TGTGCCAGCAGCTGGACAGGGGAAGGCACAGATACGCAGTATTTT. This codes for CASSWTGEGTDTQYF.

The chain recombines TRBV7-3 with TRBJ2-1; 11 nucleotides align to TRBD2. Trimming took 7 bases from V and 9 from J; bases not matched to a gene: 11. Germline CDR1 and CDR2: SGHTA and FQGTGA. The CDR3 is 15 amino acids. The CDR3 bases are TGTGCCAGCAAACGCACTAGCGGGAGCCGAAGTGAGCAGTTCTTC. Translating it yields CASKRTSGSRSEQFF.

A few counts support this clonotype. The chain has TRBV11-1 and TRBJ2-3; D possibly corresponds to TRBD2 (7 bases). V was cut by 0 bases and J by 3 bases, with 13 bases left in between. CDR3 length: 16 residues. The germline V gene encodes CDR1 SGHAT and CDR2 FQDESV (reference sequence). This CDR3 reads CASSLAGGRGTDTQYF. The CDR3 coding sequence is TGTGCCAGCAGCTTAGCGGGGGGGCGAGGGACAGATACGCAGTATTTT.

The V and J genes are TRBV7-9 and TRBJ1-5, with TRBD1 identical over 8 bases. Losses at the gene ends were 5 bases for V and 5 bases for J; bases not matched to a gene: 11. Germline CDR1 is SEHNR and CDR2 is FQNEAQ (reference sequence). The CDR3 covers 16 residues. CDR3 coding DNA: TGTGCCAGCAGCCCCGCTGACAGGGGAGGAGATCAGCCCCAGCATTTT. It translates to CASSPADRGGDQPQHF.

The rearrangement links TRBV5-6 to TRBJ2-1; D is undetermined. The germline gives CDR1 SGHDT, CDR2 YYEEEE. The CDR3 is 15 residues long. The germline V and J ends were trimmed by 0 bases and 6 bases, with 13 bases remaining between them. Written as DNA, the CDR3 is TGTGCCAGCAGCTTGGAAACGGGCGTTTTCAATGAGCAGTTCTTC. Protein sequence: CASSLETGVFNEQFF. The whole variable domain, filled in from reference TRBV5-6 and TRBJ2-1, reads DAGVTQSPTHLIKTRGQQVTLRCSPKSGHDTVSWYQQALGQGPQFIFQYYEEEERQRGNFPDRFSGHQFPNYSSELNVNALLLGDSALYLCASSLETGVFNEQFFGPGTRLTVL.